This is a list of T cell receptor beta chains from one sample in a study of identical twins. TCRdb re-called the 5' RACE reads through MiXCR, storing one row per CDR3 protein. The sample shows roughly 1,500,000 distinct CDR3 sequences, around a third of them seen only once. The sample comprised cord blood. The source of these receptors is a newborn girl in good health. The CDR3 runs from the conserved cysteine through the conserved F or W. The D gene is left open where the match is weak. Not all rows give a size; the values are once, few, many and, for expanded clones, a class.

cdr3_nt: TGTGCCATCAGGCCGGGACCCTTCTCAGGGGCCAACGTCCTGACTTTC
cdr3_aa: CAIRPGPFSGANVLTF
v_call: TRBV10-3
j_call: TRBJ2-6
clone_size: few
d_call: .

cdr3_nt: TGTGCCAGCAGTTTAGATAGACTAGCGGGAGGAGAGTTCTTC
cdr3_aa: CASSLDRLAGGEFF
v_call: TRBV28
j_call: TRBJ2-1
clone_size: .
d_call: TRBD2

cdr3_nt: TGTGCCAGCAGCGCTTTCGGCGGGGTGGGCACAGATACGCAGTATTTT
cdr3_aa: CASSAFGGVGTDTQYF
v_call: TRBV5-5
j_call: TRBJ2-3
clone_size: once
d_call: .

cdr3_nt: TGTGCCAGCAGTATCGGGACAGGGAAGACTGAAGCTTTCTTT
cdr3_aa: CASSIGTGKTEAFF
v_call: TRBV3-1
j_call: TRBJ1-1
clone_size: .
d_call: TRBD1

cdr3_nt: TGCAGTGCTCCCCTAGCGGGAGGGCCTGCAGAGACCCAGTACTTC
cdr3_aa: CSAPLAGGPAETQYF
v_call: TRBV20-1
j_call: TRBJ2-5
clone_size: .
d_call: TRBD2

cdr3_nt: TGTGCCAGCAGCCGTAAAGGCGGGGCCACCTACGAGCAGTACTTC
cdr3_aa: CASSRKGGATYEQYF
v_call: TRBV4-2
j_call: TRBJ2-7
clone_size: few
d_call: .

cdr3_nt: TGTGCCAGCAGGACCGGGACAGGGCGATCCGAGCAGTACTTC
cdr3_aa: CASRTGTGRSEQYF
v_call: TRBV28
j_call: TRBJ2-7
clone_size: .
d_call: TRBD1

cdr3_nt: TGTGCCAGCAGCAAAGAGGGGGCTGGGGAAAAACTGTTTTTT
cdr3_aa: CASSKEGAGEKLFF
v_call: TRBV21-1
j_call: TRBJ1-4
clone_size: few
d_call: .

cdr3_nt: TGTGCCAGCAGAGACCCACCACGGAAGGCCAGCCCCTACAATGAGCAGTTCTTC
cdr3_aa: CASRDPPRKASPYNEQFF
v_call: TRBV11-2
j_call: TRBJ2-1
clone_size: .
d_call: .

cdr3_nt: TGTGCCATCAGCCTTAGCGGGGGAGAGACCCAGTACTTC
cdr3_aa: CAISLSGGETQYF
v_call: TRBV10-3
j_call: TRBJ2-5
clone_size: few
d_call: TRBD2

cdr3_nt: TGCGCCAGCAGCAGACAAGGGACAGGGGTGTACGAGCAGTACTTC
cdr3_aa: CASSRQGTGVYEQYF
v_call: TRBV5-1
j_call: TRBJ2-7
clone_size: few
d_call: TRBD1

cdr3_nt: TGTGCCAGCAGCCCCGAACGTTTCGGGTTAAAAGAGACCCAGTACTTC
cdr3_aa: CASSPERFGLKETQYF
v_call: TRBV7-2
j_call: TRBJ2-5
clone_size: .
d_call: .

cdr3_nt: TGCGCCAGCAGCCACCTCGTTGCCACAGATACGCAGTATTTT
cdr3_aa: CASSHLVATDTQYF
v_call: TRBV5-1
j_call: TRBJ2-3
clone_size: .
d_call: .

cdr3_nt: TGTGCCACCCTACGACGATGGACTGGCGAGTACTACAATGAGCAGTTCTTC
cdr3_aa: CATLRRWTGEYYNEQFF
v_call: TRBV27
j_call: TRBJ2-1
clone_size: .
d_call: .

cdr3_nt: TGTGCCAGCAGTTCGGGGATCGGGGAGCTGTTTTTT
cdr3_aa: CASSSGIGELFF
v_call: TRBV12-3/TRBV12-4
j_call: TRBJ2-2
clone_size: .
d_call: .

cdr3_nt: TGCAGTGCTAGAACACTAGCGGGGGGCGTCGAGCAGTACTTC
cdr3_aa: CSARTLAGGVEQYF
v_call: TRBV20-1
j_call: TRBJ2-7
clone_size: .
d_call: TRBD2

cdr3_nt: TGCAGTGCTAGACAAATGGACACTGAAGCTTTCTTT
cdr3_aa: CSARQMDTEAFF
v_call: TRBV20-1
j_call: TRBJ1-1
clone_size: few
d_call: .

cdr3_nt: TGTGCCAGCGCCCTCGGGACTTCACCGGTGGACACGCAGTATTTT
cdr3_aa: CASALGTSPVDTQYF
v_call: TRBV27
j_call: TRBJ2-3
clone_size: .
d_call: .

cdr3_nt: TGCAGTGCTAGCGGCTCCGGGGCCCAAGAGACCCAGTACTTC
cdr3_aa: CSASGSGAQETQYF
v_call: TRBV20-1
j_call: TRBJ2-5
clone_size: .
d_call: .

cdr3_nt: TGCAGTGCTAGAGATGGGAAACGGAACACTGAAGCTTTCTTT
cdr3_aa: CSARDGKRNTEAFF
v_call: TRBV20-1
j_call: TRBJ1-1
clone_size: .
d_call: .

cdr3_nt: TGTGCCAGCAGTTACCAGGGAGGAGGGGTTGAAAAACTGTTTTTT
cdr3_aa: CASSYQGGGVEKLFF
v_call: TRBV6-5
j_call: TRBJ1-4
clone_size: .
d_call: .

cdr3_nt: TGTGCCAGCAGCAACGACCAACCTAAGGGGGGGAATTCCTACGAGCAGTACTTC
cdr3_aa: CASSNDQPKGGNSYEQYF
v_call: TRBV21-1
j_call: TRBJ2-7
clone_size: few
d_call: .

cdr3_nt: TGTGCCAGCAGCGCAGGGGGAGCTTTCTTT
cdr3_aa: CASSAGGAFF
v_call: TRBV9
j_call: TRBJ1-1
clone_size: many
d_call: TRBD1

cdr3_nt: TGCGCCAGCAGCTTCGGAGCGGGGGGGCCGACAGATACGCAGTATTTT
cdr3_aa: CASSFGAGGPTDTQYF
v_call: TRBV5-1
j_call: TRBJ2-3
clone_size: .
d_call: TRBD2

cdr3_nt: TGTGCCAGCAGAAAACTATACAGGGGCAGGAATGAGCAGTTCTTC
cdr3_aa: CASRKLYRGRNEQFF
v_call: TRBV27
j_call: TRBJ2-1
clone_size: few
d_call: TRBD1

cdr3_nt: TGTGCCAGCGGAAACGTTATGGGTTACGAGCAGTTCTTC
cdr3_aa: CASGNVMGYEQFF
v_call: TRBV7-2
j_call: TRBJ2-1
clone_size: .
d_call: .

cdr3_nt: TGCGCCAGCACAGAGCAGTACTTC
cdr3_aa: CASTEQYF
v_call: TRBV10-2
j_call: TRBJ2-7
clone_size: few
d_call: .

cdr3_nt: TGCGCCAGCAGCCCACCCGACTTTTCGAACACTGAAGCTTTCTTT
cdr3_aa: CASSPPDFSNTEAFF
v_call: TRBV4-1
j_call: TRBJ1-1
clone_size: .
d_call: .

cdr3_nt: TGTGCCAGCAGTATAAGCAGGGGGACCGGGGCCAACGTCCTGACTTTC
cdr3_aa: CASSISRGTGANVLTF
v_call: TRBV28
j_call: TRBJ2-6
clone_size: few
d_call: TRBD1

cdr3_nt: TGTGCCAGCAGCACTAGCGGGCCCACAGATACGGAGTATTTT
cdr3_aa: CASSTSGPTDTEYF
v_call: TRBV12-3/TRBV12-4
j_call: TRBJ2-3
clone_size: .
d_call: TRBD2

cdr3_nt: TGTGCCAGCAGCCCACTCTCACCTAACTATGGCTACACCTTC
cdr3_aa: CASSPLSPNYGYTF
v_call: TRBV5-4
j_call: TRBJ1-2
clone_size: .
d_call: .

cdr3_nt: TGTGCCAGCAGCCGGGACAGATCTGGGGAGCTGTTTTTT
cdr3_aa: CASSRDRSGELFF
v_call: TRBV6-6
j_call: TRBJ2-2
clone_size: .
d_call: TRBD1

cdr3_nt: TGTGCTAGTGGTTTGGCGAAGACTAGCGGGAGGGCCCCAAATGAGCAGTTCTTC
cdr3_aa: CASGLAKTSGRAPNEQFF
v_call: TRBV12-5
j_call: TRBJ2-1
clone_size: few
d_call: TRBD2

cdr3_nt: TGTGCCAGCAGCCAAGACCCCAGTGGAGATGAGCAGTTCTTC
cdr3_aa: CASSQDPSGDEQFF
v_call: TRBV4-2
j_call: TRBJ2-1
clone_size: few
d_call: .

cdr3_nt: TGTGCCAGCAGCACCAGGACTAGCGGAGTTAAAAACATTCAGTACTTC
cdr3_aa: CASSTRTSGVKNIQYF
v_call: TRBV11-2
j_call: TRBJ2-4
clone_size: few
d_call: TRBD2

cdr3_nt: TGTGCCAGCAGTTTACTCGCCGGGACAGGGATGTACTTC
cdr3_aa: CASSLLAGTGMYF
v_call: TRBV27
j_call: TRBJ2-7
clone_size: .
d_call: TRBD1

cdr3_nt: TGTGCCAGCAGTGAATCGGGGGCGACTAACTATGGCTACACCTTC
cdr3_aa: CASSESGATNYGYTF
v_call: TRBV25-1
j_call: TRBJ1-2
clone_size: .
d_call: .

cdr3_nt: TGCAGCGTTGTTAAGGGCCCTGGAAACACCATATATTTT
cdr3_aa: CSVVKGPGNTIYF
v_call: TRBV29-1
j_call: TRBJ1-3
clone_size: .
d_call: .

cdr3_nt: TGTGCCATCGCCCCCAGCGGGGGTATCTACTACGAGCAGTACTTC
cdr3_aa: CAIAPSGGIYYEQYF
v_call: TRBV10-3
j_call: TRBJ2-7
clone_size: few
d_call: TRBD2

cdr3_nt: TGTGCCAGCGCTCGCCGGGGGACCACAGATACGCAGTATTTT
cdr3_aa: CASARRGTTDTQYF
v_call: TRBV12-3/TRBV12-4
j_call: TRBJ2-3
clone_size: .
d_call: .

cdr3_nt: TGCAGTGCTAGAGATGGGTCGAGGGGCGGTGGCTACACCTTC
cdr3_aa: CSARDGSRGGGYTF
v_call: TRBV20-1
j_call: TRBJ1-2
clone_size: .
d_call: .

cdr3_nt: TGTGCCAGCAGCTTATTTAGGGTTCTTACGCAGTATTTT
cdr3_aa: CASSLFRVLTQYF
v_call: TRBV11-2
j_call: TRBJ2-3
clone_size: once
d_call: .

cdr3_nt: TGTGCCAGCAGTTTTTCTTGGCCCCGAAACACCATATATTTT
cdr3_aa: CASSFSWPRNTIYF
v_call: TRBV12-3/TRBV12-4
j_call: TRBJ1-3
clone_size: .
d_call: .

cdr3_nt: TGTGCCAGCAGTGACGTAGCGGACCTATCGGCCACAGAGACCCAGTACTTC
cdr3_aa: CASSDVADLSATETQYF
v_call: TRBV2
j_call: TRBJ2-5
clone_size: .
d_call: .

cdr3_nt: TGTGCCAGCACCGGGGACGGTTACAATGAGCAGTTCTTC
cdr3_aa: CASTGDGYNEQFF
v_call: TRBV2
j_call: TRBJ2-1
clone_size: few
d_call: .

cdr3_nt: TGCGCCAGCAGCAACGGACTAGCGGGAGACACGCAGTATTTT
cdr3_aa: CASSNGLAGDTQYF
v_call: TRBV5-1
j_call: TRBJ2-3
clone_size: .
d_call: TRBD2

cdr3_nt: TGTGCCAGCAGCAAGCGGGACGGAGCCTACGAGCAGTACTTC
cdr3_aa: CASSKRDGAYEQYF
v_call: TRBV11-2
j_call: TRBJ2-7
clone_size: .
d_call: TRBD2

cdr3_nt: TGTGCCAGCAGCCAACGGGGGGACTCAAGCTCCTACGAGCAGTACTTC
cdr3_aa: CASSQRGDSSSYEQYF
v_call: TRBV4-2
j_call: TRBJ2-7
clone_size: .
d_call: TRBD2

cdr3_nt: TGTGCCAGCAGCCTCCTATTGGCGGGGTTCTACGAGCAGTACTTC
cdr3_aa: CASSLLLAGFYEQYF
v_call: TRBV11-2
j_call: TRBJ2-7
clone_size: .
d_call: .

cdr3_nt: TGTGCCAGCAGCCCGGGACTAGCCCAAGTGACCCAGTACTTC
cdr3_aa: CASSPGLAQVTQYF
v_call: TRBV12-3/TRBV12-4
j_call: TRBJ2-5
clone_size: few
d_call: TRBD2

cdr3_nt: TGTGCCAGCAGTTACAGGCTAGAGTACAATGAGCAGTTCTTC
cdr3_aa: CASSYRLEYNEQFF
v_call: TRBV6-5
j_call: TRBJ2-1
clone_size: few
d_call: .

cdr3_nt: TGTGCCAGCAGCCTGGACAGGGTGGAGTACGAGCAGTACTTC
cdr3_aa: CASSLDRVEYEQYF
v_call: TRBV28
j_call: TRBJ2-7
clone_size: .
d_call: TRBD1

cdr3_nt: TGTGCCAGCAGTGACTATATGACAGTACCGCGAGACTACGAGCAGTACTTC
cdr3_aa: CASSDYMTVPRDYEQYF
v_call: TRBV28
j_call: TRBJ2-7
clone_size: .
d_call: .

cdr3_nt: TGCGCCAGCAGCCAGAGAACGGGGATCAAAGAAAAACTGTTTTTT
cdr3_aa: CASSQRTGIKEKLFF
v_call: TRBV4-1
j_call: TRBJ1-4
clone_size: .
d_call: .